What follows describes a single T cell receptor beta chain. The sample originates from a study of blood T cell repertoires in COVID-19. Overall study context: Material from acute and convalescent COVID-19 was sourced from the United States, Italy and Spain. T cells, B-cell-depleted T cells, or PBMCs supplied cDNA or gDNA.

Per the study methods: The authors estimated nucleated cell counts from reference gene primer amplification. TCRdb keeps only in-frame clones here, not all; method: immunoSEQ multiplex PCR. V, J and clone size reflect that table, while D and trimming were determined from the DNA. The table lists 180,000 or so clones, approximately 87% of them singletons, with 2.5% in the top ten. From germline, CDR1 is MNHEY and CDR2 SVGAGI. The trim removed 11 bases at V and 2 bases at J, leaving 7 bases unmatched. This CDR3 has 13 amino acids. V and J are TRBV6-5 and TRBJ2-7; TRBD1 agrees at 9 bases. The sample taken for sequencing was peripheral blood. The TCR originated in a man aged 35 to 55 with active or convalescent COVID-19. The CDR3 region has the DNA TGTGCCGCCGGACAGGGGACCCCCTACGAGCAGTACTTC. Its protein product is CAAGQGTPYEQYF.